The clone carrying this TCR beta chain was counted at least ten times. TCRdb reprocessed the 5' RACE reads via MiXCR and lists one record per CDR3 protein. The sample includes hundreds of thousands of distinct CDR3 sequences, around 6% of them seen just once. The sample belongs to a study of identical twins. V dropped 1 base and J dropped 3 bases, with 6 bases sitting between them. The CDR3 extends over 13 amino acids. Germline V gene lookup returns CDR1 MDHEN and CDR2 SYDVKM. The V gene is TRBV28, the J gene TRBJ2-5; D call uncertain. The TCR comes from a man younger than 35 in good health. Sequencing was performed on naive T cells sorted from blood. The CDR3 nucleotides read TGTGCCAGCAGTTTATCGGAGAAAGAGACCCAGTACTTC. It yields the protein CASSLSEKETQYF.